Listed below are T cell receptor beta chains from one sample, sequenced in a study of response to subunit inactivated influenza vaccine. TCRdb analysed the RT-PCR reads with MiXCR anew, one entry per CDR3 protein. The repertoire includes roughly 460,000 distinct CDR3 sequences, 11% of them detected once, and around 12% sits in the top ten. The starting material was PBMCs from blood, obtained about 40 days after vaccination. The receptors shown here come from a man over 45 who received an inactivated influenza vaccine. The CDR3 runs from the conserved cysteine through the conserved F or W. A D gene is named only where the DNA matches it firmly. Rows may omit the clone size; those that give it use once, few, many or a size class.

j_call d_call v_call clone_size cdr3_nt cdr3_aa
TRBJ2-3 NA TRBV7-9 many TGTGCCAGCAGCTTAGCACCCACAGATACGCAGTATTTT CASSLAPTDTQYF
TRBJ1-6 NA TRBV13 few TGTGCCAGCAGCTTGAGTACTAATAATTCACCCCTCCACTTT CASSLSTNNSPLHF
TRBJ2-5 NA TRBV7-9 NA TGTGCCAGCACCCGAGGGGGCCAGGGAGGAGAGACCCAGTACTTC CASTRGGQGGETQYF
TRBJ1-5 NA TRBV5-1 many TGCGCCAGCAGCTTTGGAGGGGTGAGCAATCAGCCCCAGCATTTT CASSFGGVSNQPQHF
TRBJ2-3 TRBD2 TRBV4-3 NA TGCGCCAGCAGCCAAGATTTCGCTAGCGGGAGGCCGCAGTATTTT CASSQDFASGRPQYF
TRBJ2-1 TRBD1 TRBV5-1 few TGCGCCAGCAGCTTCGGGACAGGGGACAATGAGCAGTTCTTC CASSFGTGDNEQFF
TRBJ2-5 TRBD2 TRBV5-4 NA TGTGCCAGCAGCTTTAGCGGGGGGCAAGAGACCCAGTACTTC CASSFSGGQETQYF
TRBJ2-7 NA TRBV5-1 NA TGCGCCAGCAGCTTGGGACAGGAGAGCTACGAGCAGTACTTC CASSLGQESYEQYF
TRBJ1-2 NA TRBV14 few TGTGCCAGCAGCCAACGGGTTGACGGCAACTATGGCTACACCTTC CASSQRVDGNYGYTF
TRBJ1-1 TRBD1 TRBV20-1 NA TGCAGTGCTAGATCCCGGGACAGACGCCCTGAAGCTTTCTTT CSARSRDRRPEAFF
TRBJ2-5 NA TRBV5-1 NA TGCGCCAGCAGCTTGTCTCCGGGACAAGCGGGGACCCAGTACTTC CASSLSPGQAGTQYF
TRBJ1-1 NA TRBV5-1 few TGCGCCAGCAGCAAATTCCCGAACACTGAAGCTTTCTTT CASSKFPNTEAFF
TRBJ2-3 NA TRBV12-3/TRBV12-4 many TGTGCCAGCAGTTTAGCGCTGGGGGAGGCAGATACGCAGTATTTT CASSLALGEADTQYF
TRBJ2-7 NA TRBV10-2 many TGCGCCAGCAGTGAGCAAGGGGCCGAGCAGTACTTC CASSEQGAEQYF
TRBJ2-3 NA TRBV7-9 NA TGTGCCAGCAGCCAACAGGGTGAACCCACAGATACGCAGTATTTT CASSQQGEPTDTQYF
TRBJ2-5 NA TRBV4-1 few TGCGCCAGCAGCCAAGGAATTCTGGAGACCCAGTACTTC CASSQGILETQYF
TRBJ2-2 NA TRBV12-3/TRBV12-4 NA TGTGCCAGCAGTTTAGAAAGGACAGCCAACACCGGGGAGCTGTTTTTT CASSLERTANTGELFF
TRBJ2-1 TRBD2 TRBV20-1 few TGCAGTGCTAGAGATCCATCAGCGGGACGTACCAATGAGCAGTTCTTC CSARDPSAGRTNEQFF
TRBJ1-2 NA TRBV7-2 few TGTGCCAGCAGCCCGGGGCATGGCTACACCTTC CASSPGHGYTF